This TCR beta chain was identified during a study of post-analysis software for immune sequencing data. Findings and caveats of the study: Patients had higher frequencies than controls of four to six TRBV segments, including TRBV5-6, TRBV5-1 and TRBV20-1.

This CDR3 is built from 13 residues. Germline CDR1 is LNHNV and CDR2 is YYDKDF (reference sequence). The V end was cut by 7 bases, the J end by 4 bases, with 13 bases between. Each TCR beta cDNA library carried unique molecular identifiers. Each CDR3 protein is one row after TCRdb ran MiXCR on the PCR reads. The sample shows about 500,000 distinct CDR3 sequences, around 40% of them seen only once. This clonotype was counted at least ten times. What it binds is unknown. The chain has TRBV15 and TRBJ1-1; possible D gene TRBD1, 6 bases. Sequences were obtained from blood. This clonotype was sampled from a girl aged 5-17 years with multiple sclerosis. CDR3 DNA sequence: TGTGCCACCACCGGGACATATGGCACTGAAGCTTTCTTT. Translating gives CATTGTYGTEAFF.